This T cell receptor (beta chain) was identified during a study of T-cell memory formation after mild COVID-19. TCRdb redid the calling of the 5' RACE reads with MiXCR, one entry per CDR3 protein. The table lists around 420,000 distinct CDR3 sequences, roughly a quarter of them singletons. This clonotype showed up just a few times. Germline V gene lookup returns CDR1 MNHEY and CDR2 SVGAGI. The trim removed 2 bases at V and 9 bases at J, leaving 9 bases unmatched. There are 15 residues in the CDR3. J is TRBJ2-1 and V is TRBV6-5; TRBD2 aligns across 8 bases. Sequenced material: PBMCs or a T cell subset sorted from them (not recorded which). This TCR was sampled from an adult woman who had mild COVID-19 (a few samples of this study predate the infection). Cell type and time point are not known. CDR3 protein: CASSYVPGGLFEQFF. Here the CDR3 DNA reads TGTGCCAGCAGTTACGTTCCGGGGGGGCTTTTTGAGCAGTTCTTC.